This T cell receptor (beta chain) was recovered during a study of immune evolution from preneoplasia to lung adenocarcinoma. Study-level points and caveats: T cell clonality was higher in KRAS-mutant than EGFR-mutant or wild-type nodules. Normal lung had highest clonality; later lesions appeared denser, more diverse.

Measured with immunoSEQ multiplex PCR; TCRdb has only the in-frame clones, and not every one. The sample lists thousands of clones, around three quarters occurring once. By share, this clone counts as medium-sized. Antigen: not known. One junction end does not reproduce the germline sequence, and a read error may be involved. Nucleic acids came from premalignant or tumor cells enriched by macro-dissection. This CDR3 comprises 12 residues. The V gene's germline CDR1 is SGHNT and CDR2 YYREEE (reference sequence). The sample was FFPE invasive lung adenocarcinoma tissue. V is TRBV5-4 and J is TRBJ2-7; D unclear. This receptor was taken from a person aged 35-50 years with lung adenocarcinoma. The CDR3 nucleotides are TGTGCCAGCAGCTTGGATTCCCTTGAAATGAACTTC. This encodes CASSLDSLEMNF.